The 25 T cell receptor beta chains below come from one sample, sequenced in a study of blood T cell repertoires in COVID-19. The assay was immunoSEQ multiplex PCR, and TCRdb's table has in-frame clones only and misses some. The table lists 110,000 to 150,000 clones, 88% of them singletons, with less than 2% in the top ten. The specimen sequenced was peripheral blood. The receptors were sampled from a man in his 70s with acute or convalescent COVID-19.

This clone came up once. This chain joins TRBV9 and TRBJ2-3; 9 bases are shared with TRBD2. With V trimmed by 1 base and J by 3 bases, 3 bases remained unmatched. In germline, CDR1 is SGDLS, CDR2 YYNGEE. The CDR3 runs to 15 residues. The CDR3 nucleotides read TGTGCCAGCAGCGTACTAGCGGGGAATACAGATACGCAGTATTTT. Encoded protein: CASSVLAGNTDTQYF. Complete variable domain (other parts from reference TRBV9 and TRBJ2-3): DSGVTQTPKHLITATGQRVTLRCSPRSGDLSVYWYQQSLDQGLQFLIQYYNGEERAKGNILERFSAQQFPDLHSELNLSSLELGDSALYFCASSVLAGNTDTQYFGPGTRLTVL.

This clone was observed a handful of times. The chain is built from TRBV5-1 and TRBJ1-2, with a tentative D call TRBD1 (6 bases). Trimming shortened V by 1 base and J by 8 bases, and 15 bases separated the two germline ends. Looked up from germline, CDR1 is SGHRS and CDR2 is YFSETQ. The CDR3 is 14 residues long. The CDR3 protein is CASSLLGRGDGYTF. The CDR3 nucleotides read TGCGCCAGCAGCTTGCTGGGCAGGGGTGACGGCTACACCTTC.

In its sample, this clone was seen once. V is TRBV5-1 and J is TRBJ2-5; 10 positions match TRBD1. CDR1 and CDR2 (germline): SGHRS, YFSETQ. V lost 3 bases and J lost 1; bases outside the gene matches: 0. This CDR3 comprises 14 residues. The CDR3 sequence is CASSWTGGQETQYF. The CDR3 region has the DNA TGCGCCAGCAGCTGGACAGGGGGCCAAGAGACCCAGTACTTC.

This clone was seen only once. The V and J genes are TRBV6-5 and TRBJ1-5; D ambiguous. The ends were cut back, 6 bases at V and 1 base at J, with 4 bases in the middle. Germline CDR1 MNHEY, CDR2 SVGAGI. The CDR3 consists of 12 residues. CDR3 nucleotides: TGTGCCAGCAGACAGAGCAATCAGCCCCAGCATTTT. This codes for CASRQSNQPQHF.

The chain joins TRBV5-6 to TRBJ1-2; 8 nucleotides line up with TRBD1. Germline V lookup: CDR1 SGHDT, CDR2 YYEEEE. Unmatched junction bases numbered 6, after V lost 7 bases and J lost 7 bases. The CDR3 length is 12 residues. The CDR3 reads CASGRQGTGYTF. The CDR3 DNA reads as TGTGCCAGCGGTCGACAGGGGACTGGCTACACCTTC.

The V and J genes are TRBV7-9 and TRBJ1-1; a possible D gene is TRBD1 (6 bases). The CDR3 runs 15 residues. Germline V lookup: CDR1 SEHNR, CDR2 FQNEAQ (reference sequence). V was shortened by 0 bases and J by 5 bases, with 13 bases between the two germline ends. The CDR3 reads CASSLATGQNTEAFF. The CDR3 DNA follows: TGTGCCAGCAGCTTAGCGACGGGACAAAATACTGAAGCTTTCTTT.

Only one count was recorded for this clone. The J gene is TRBJ1-2, the V gene TRBV7-9; the match to TRBD1 covers 7 bases. This CDR3 is 19 amino acids long. V was pared by 2 bases and J by 2 bases, with 17 bases of the junction left unmatched. Germline loops: CDR1 SEHNR, CDR2 FQNEAQ (reference sequence). CDR3: CASSLRSGGGPNINYGYTF. CDR3 DNA sequence: TGTGCCAGCAGCTTAAGGTCGGGAGGGGGCCCCAACATCAACTATGGCTACACCTTC.

The rearrangement uses TRBV7-9 and TRBJ2-1, with D possibly being TRBD1 (5 bases). V gave up 2 bases and J gave up 7 bases, with 6 bases separating them. There are 12 residues in the CDR3. Germline loops: CDR1 SEHNR, CDR2 FQNEAQ (reference sequence). This chain's CDR3 is CASSLSGNEQFF. The CDR3 bases are TGTGCCAGCAGCTTATCAGGGAATGAGCAGTTCTTC.

The rearrangement uses TRBV6-5 and TRBJ1-5, with D maybe TRBD1 (6 bases). The V and J ends lost 6 bases and 3 bases respectively, with 15 bases between them. The CDR3 totals 15 residues. Germline loops: CDR1 MNHEY, CDR2 SVGAGI. The CDR3 protein is CASSRSYRDNQPQHF. CDR3 nucleotide sequence: TGTGCCAGCAGCCGATCTTACAGGGACAATCAGCCCCAGCATTTT.

The V and J genes are TRBV7-9 and TRBJ2-1, with 7 bases aligning to TRBD2. Per germline, CDR1 SEHNR and CDR2 FQNEAQ (reference sequence). CDR3 size: 15 residues. The J segment lost 0 bases and the V segment lost 5 bases, leaving 4 bases of the junction unmatched. CDR3 nucleotides: TGTGCCAGCAGCAAAGGACTAGGCTCCTACAATGAGCAGTTCTTC. Amino acids: CASSKGLGSYNEQFF.

The rearrangement links TRBV7-9 to TRBJ2-7; 8 nucleotides line up with TRBD2. The germline gives CDR1 SEHNR, CDR2 FQNEAQ (reference sequence). The CDR3 has 16 amino acids. Trimming removed 4 bases from V and 5 bases from J; junction bases left unmatched: 13. CDR3 nucleotide sequence: TGTGCCAGCAGCTGGGGGGCAGGGCGAGCGGGAGACGAGCAGTACTTC. Residues: CASSWGAGRAGDEQYF.

The chain is built from TRBV9 and TRBJ2-5; tentative D call: TRBD1 (6 bases). The CDR3 runs to 14 residues. Between the trimmed V and J ends, which lost 4 bases and 5 bases, there was a span of 15 bases. Germline assignment: CDR1 SGDLS and CDR2 YYNGEE. Here the CDR3 DNA reads TGTGCCAGCAGCTGGACGGGACACACGGAGACCCAGTACTTC. Its translation is CASSWTGHTETQYF. Combining the CDR3 with reference TRBV9 and TRBJ2-5 gives the whole variable domain DSGVTQTPKHLITATGQRVTLRCSPRSGDLSVYWYQQSLDQGLQFLIQYYNGEERAKGNILERFSAQQFPDLHSELNLSSLELGDSALYFCASSWTGHTETQYFGPGTRLLVL.

The rearrangement uses TRBV7-2 and TRBJ2-2, with TRBD1 matching 10 bases. This CDR3 spans 16 amino acids. The germline gives CDR1 SGHTA, CDR2 FQGNSA. V gave up 1 base and J gave up 7 bases; unmatched junction bases: 6. The CDR3 loop is CASSLGDRGRNGELFF. The CDR3 DNA is TGTGCCAGCAGCTTAGGGGACAGGGGCCGAAACGGGGAGCTGTTTTTT.

This clone was found once. V gene TRBV20-1 combines with J gene TRBJ1-1; 7 bases agree with TRBD1. The CDR3 has 11 amino acids. The ends lost 3 bases at V and 7 bases at J; junction bases unmatched: 2. Looked up from germline, CDR1 is DFQATT and CDR2 is SNEGSKA (reference sequence). The CDR3 loop reads CSARGTDEAFF. The CDR3 DNA is TGCAGTGCTAGGGGGACAGATGAAGCTTTCTTT.

The J gene is TRBJ2-1, the V gene TRBV5-1, with TRBD1 matching 11 bases. The ends lost 5 bases at V and 6 bases at J; junction bases unmatched: 4. Germline V CDR1 and CDR2: SGHRS, YFSETQ. The CDR3 contains 14 residues. The CDR3 region is CASRAGTGGNEQFF. The DNA of the CDR3 is TGCGCCAGCAGGGCCGGGACAGGGGGCAATGAGCAGTTCTTC. The full variable domain, rest sourced from reference TRBV5-1 and TRBJ2-1, is KAGVTQTPRYLIKTRGQQVTLSCSPISGHRSVSWYQQTPGQGLQFLFEYFSETQRNKGNFPGRFSGRQFSNSRSEMNVSTLELGDSALYLCASRAGTGGNEQFFGPGTRLTVL.

This clone is a singleton in its sample. This chain links TRBV3-1 (or the pseudogene TRBV3-2) with TRBJ1-1; TRBD1 aligns across 12 bases. Germline CDR1 is LGHDT and CDR2 is YNNKEL (reference sequence). The CDR3 sequence is 16 residues long. With V trimmed by 3 bases and J by 4 bases, 6 bases remained unmatched. DNA for the CDR3: TGTGCCAGCAGCCAGGGACAGGGGGCGGTCGGCACTGAAGCTTTCTTT. This codes for CASSQGQGAVGTEAFF.

The chain recombines TRBV21-1 with TRBJ1-1. TRBV21-1 is a pseudogene locus. The length of the CDR3 is 16 residues. CDR3 amino acids: CASSKGRGETNTEAFF. The CDR3 DNA reads as TGTGCCAGCAGCAAAGGCCGGGGGGAGACGAACACTGAAGCTTTCTTT.

The chain has TRBV3-1 (or the pseudogene TRBV3-2) and TRBJ2-7, with 7 bases fitting TRBD2. Per germline, CDR1 LGHDT and CDR2 YNNKEL (reference sequence). With V trimmed by 4 bases and J by 6 bases, 6 bases remained unmatched. CDR3 length: 13 residues. The DNA for the CDR3 is TGTGCCAGCAGCCGGTCGGGGGGAAGCGAGCAGTACTTC. Protein product: CASSRSGGSEQYF.

The CDR3 reads CASSSIGQGHGYTF. The CDR3 DNA reads TGTGCCAGCAGTTCCATAGGACAGGGCCATGGCTACACCTTC. This chain connects TRBV6-2 or TRBV6-3 to TRBJ1-2; 8 bases fit TRBD1. The CDR3 is 14 residues long. Per germline, CDR1 MNHEY and CDR2 SVGEGT. Trimming at V came to 4 bases and at J to 6 bases, leaving 7 bases not matched to a gene.

V gene TRBV5-1 combines with J gene TRBJ1-5; no firm D call. Trimming removed 4 bases at V and 7 bases at J, with 3 bases between. Germline assignment: CDR1 SGHRS and CDR2 YFSETQ. The CDR3 sequence is 10 residues long. CDR3 residues: CASSQQPQHF. The CDR3 region has the DNA TGCGCCAGCAGCCAACAGCCCCAGCATTTT.

The chain combines TRBV6-5 with TRBJ1-4; no reliable D call. Between the trimmed V and J ends, which lost 5 bases and 8 bases, there was a span of 12 bases. Germline V CDR1 and CDR2: MNHEY, SVGAGI. This CDR3 comprises 13 residues. The CDR3 here is CASSRAGREKLFF. As DNA, the CDR3 is TGTGCCAGCAGTAGGGCTGGGAGGGAAAAACTGTTTTTT.

The chain is built from TRBV13 and TRBJ2-3, with TRBD2 matching over 12 bases. V was pared by 5 bases and J by 6 bases, with 18 bases of the junction left unmatched. The CDR3 extends over 19 amino acids. The germline CDR1 and CDR2 sequences are PRHDT and FYEKMQ (reference sequence). Here the CDR3 reads CASSKRLAGEGWRWDTQYF. DNA for the CDR3: TGTGCCAGCAGCAAACGACTAGCGGGAGAAGGTTGGAGATGGGATACGCAGTATTTT. The whole variable domain, remainder taken from reference TRBV13 and TRBJ2-3, is AAGVIQSPRHLIKEKRETATLKCYPIPRHDTVYWYQQGPGQDPQFLISFYEKMQSDKGSIPDRFSAQQFSDYHSELNMSSLELGDSALYFCASSKRLAGEGWRWDTQYFGPGTRLTVL.

The chain employs TRBV19 and TRBJ1-3; 7 bases line up with TRBD1. The germline CDR1 and CDR2 sequences are LNHDA and SQIVND (reference sequence). The CDR3 is 15 amino acids. V dropped 6 bases and J dropped 0; count of bases not matched to a gene: 5. The CDR3 region has the DNA TGTGCCAGTAGCCCAGGGACAGCCTCTGGAAACACCATATATTTT. Its translation: CASSPGTASGNTIYF.

V is TRBV27 and J is TRBJ1-5; the match to TRBD1 covers 8 bases. This CDR3 contains 16 residues. Germline assignment: CDR1 MNHEY and CDR2 SMNVEV (reference sequence). V shed 5 bases and J 2 bases; nucleotides not matched to a gene: 8. The CDR3 sequence: CASSPRRGQGNQPQHF. CDR3 sequence (DNA): TGTGCCAGCAGTCCCCGCAGGGGGCAAGGCAATCAGCCCCAGCATTTT.

V and J are TRBV7-2 and TRBJ1-5; possible D gene TRBD1, 6 bases. Germline CDR1 SGHTA, CDR2 FQGNSA. The CDR3 consists of 15 residues. The V end lost 6 bases, the J end lost 4 bases, and 16 bases lay between the germline ends. The CDR3 protein is CASRPGVFGNQPQHF. CDR3 nucleotides: TGTGCCAGCAGACCAGGGGTGTTCGGGAATCAGCCCCAGCATTTT.